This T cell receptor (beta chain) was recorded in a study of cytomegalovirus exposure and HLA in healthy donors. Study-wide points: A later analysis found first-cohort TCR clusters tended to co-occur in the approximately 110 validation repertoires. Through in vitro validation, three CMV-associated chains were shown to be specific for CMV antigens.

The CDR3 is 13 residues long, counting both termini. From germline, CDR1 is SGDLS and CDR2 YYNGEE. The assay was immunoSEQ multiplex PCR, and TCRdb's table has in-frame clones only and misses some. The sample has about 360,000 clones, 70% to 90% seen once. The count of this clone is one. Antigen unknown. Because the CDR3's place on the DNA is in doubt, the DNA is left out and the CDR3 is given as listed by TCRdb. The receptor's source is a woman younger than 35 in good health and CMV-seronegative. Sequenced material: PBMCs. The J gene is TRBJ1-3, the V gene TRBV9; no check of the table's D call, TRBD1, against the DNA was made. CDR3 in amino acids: CASSVALGTGPNF.